The rows below give T cell receptor beta chains drawn from one sample of a study of metastatic and nonmetastatic thyroid tumors. From the PCR reads, TCRdb re-called clones with MiXCR. The table shows about 59,000 clones, with around 15% occurring only once. Material: blood. These receptors all come from a male donor with papillary thyroid cancer or a benign thyroid nodule (not recorded which). Some clones in this sample may be carry-over from other donors' samples. CDR3s include the opening cysteine and the closing phenylalanine or tryptophan. The D gene is left open where the match is weak. Rows may omit the clone size; those that give it use once, few, many or a size class.

J gene: TRBJ2-5; clone size: many; D gene: -; V gene: TRBV7-2; CDR3 protein: CASTKGAAQETQYF; CDR3 DNA: TGTGCCAGCACAAAAGGCGCAGCCCAAGAGACCCAGTACTTC
J gene: TRBJ2-7; clone size: once; D gene: TRBD2; V gene: TRBV30; CDR3 protein: CAWSLSGGFYDQYF; CDR3 DNA: TGTGCCTGGAGTTTAAGCGGGGGGTTCTACGATCAGTACTTC
J gene: TRBJ2-5; clone size: few; D gene: -; V gene: TRBV20-1; CDR3 protein: CSARDGKPSRETQYF; CDR3 DNA: TGCAGTGCTAGAGATGGGAAACCCTCCCGGGAGACCCAGTACTTC
J gene: TRBJ2-2; clone size: many; D gene: -; V gene: TRBV20-1; CDR3 protein: CSARDGRGDTGELFF; CDR3 DNA: TGCAGTGCTAGAGACGGCAGGGGAGACACCGGGGAGCTGTTTTTT
J gene: TRBJ2-3; clone size: -; D gene: TRBD1; V gene: TRBV20-1; CDR3 protein: CSARLGQVTSTDTQYF; CDR3 DNA: TGCAGTGCTAGATTGGGACAGGTAACTAGCACAGATACGCAGTATTTT
J gene: TRBJ2-1; clone size: many; D gene: -; V gene: TRBV11-1; CDR3 protein: CASSHPTGTGHLGQFF; CDR3 DNA: TGTGCCAGCAGCCATCCCACCGGGACGGGTCATCTGGGGCAGTTCTTC
J gene: TRBJ2-2; clone size: many; D gene: -; V gene: TRBV5-1; CDR3 protein: CASSLGDVNTGELFF; CDR3 DNA: TGCGCCAGCAGCTTAGGGGATGTGAACACCGGGGAGCTGTTTTTT
J gene: TRBJ2-1; clone size: -; D gene: -; V gene: TRBV12-3/TRBV12-4; CDR3 protein: CASSLAPGNEQFF; CDR3 DNA: TGTGCCAGCAGTCTGGCGCCCGGGAATGAGCAGTTCTTC
J gene: TRBJ2-1; clone size: many; D gene: -; V gene: TRBV28; CDR3 protein: CASSQLGASGHNEQFF; CDR3 DNA: TGTGCCAGCAGTCAACTGGGGGCTAGCGGACACAATGAGCAGTTCTTC
J gene: TRBJ2-1; clone size: medium-sized; D gene: -; V gene: TRBV6-6; CDR3 protein: CASSYKGENEQFF; CDR3 DNA: TGTGCCAGCAGTTACAAGGGGGAGAATGAGCAGTTCTTC
J gene: TRBJ2-3; clone size: many; D gene: TRBD2; V gene: TRBV6-5; CDR3 protein: CASSYDGRETDTQYF; CDR3 DNA: TGTGCCAGCAGTTACGACGGGAGGGAGACAGATACGCAGTATTTT
J gene: TRBJ2-2; clone size: -; D gene: TRBD2; V gene: TRBV5-4; CDR3 protein: CASSPTSGNIGELFF; CDR3 DNA: TGTGCCAGCAGCCCGACTAGCGGGAATATCGGGGAGCTGTTTTTT
J gene: TRBJ1-5; clone size: once; D gene: -; V gene: TRBV20-1; CDR3 protein: CSVVRGDSDNQPQHF; CDR3 DNA: TGCAGTGTCGTTAGGGGGGATTCGGACAATCAGCCCCAGCATTTT
J gene: TRBJ2-2; clone size: many; D gene: TRBD1; V gene: TRBV20-1; CDR3 protein: CSARDRNQRELFF; CDR3 DNA: TGCAGTGCTAGGGACAGGAATCAACGGGAGCTGTTTTTT
J gene: TRBJ1-4; clone size: many; D gene: TRBD1; V gene: TRBV19; CDR3 protein: CASEAGGEKLFF; CDR3 DNA: TGTGCCTCTGAGGCAGGGGGGGAAAAACTGTTTTTT
J gene: TRBJ1-1; clone size: -; D gene: -; V gene: TRBV18; CDR3 protein: CASSPAGFNTEAFF; CDR3 DNA: TGTGCCAGCTCACCTGCAGGGTTTAACACTGAAGCTTTCTTT
J gene: TRBJ2-4; clone size: -; D gene: TRBD1; V gene: TRBV7-2; CDR3 protein: CVSSLMTGARAKNIKYF; CDR3 DNA: TGTGTCAGCAGCTTGATGACAGGGGCAAGAGCCAAAAACATTAAGTACTTC
J gene: TRBJ2-1; clone size: -; D gene: TRBD2; V gene: TRBV6-1; CDR3 protein: CASSGVAGGGAEQFF; CDR3 DNA: TGTGCCAGCAGTGGTGTAGCGGGAGGTGGTGCGGAGCAGTTCTTC
J gene: TRBJ1-6; clone size: many; D gene: -; V gene: TRBV15; CDR3 protein: CATSRDRGVANSPLHF; CDR3 DNA: TGTGCCACCAGCAGAGATCGGGGGGTAGCAAATTCACCCCTCCACTTT
J gene: TRBJ2-3; clone size: many; D gene: -; V gene: TRBV4-1; CDR3 protein: CASSQGRGLGADTQYF; CDR3 DNA: TGCGCCAGCAGCCAAGGAAGAGGGCTAGGCGCAGATACGCAGTATTTT
J gene: TRBJ2-3; clone size: many; D gene: TRBD1; V gene: TRBV11-2; CDR3 protein: CASSSRTGDSTDTQYF; CDR3 DNA: TGTGCCAGCAGCTCGAGGACAGGAGACTCCACAGATACGCAGTATTTT
J gene: TRBJ1-5; clone size: many; D gene: -; V gene: TRBV12-3/TRBV12-4; CDR3 protein: CASTLGTHYQPQHF; CDR3 DNA: TGTGCCAGCACCCTGGGGACCCACTATCAGCCCCAGCATTTT
J gene: TRBJ2-3; clone size: many; D gene: -; V gene: TRBV20-1; CDR3 protein: CSASGTARSNTQYF; CDR3 DNA: TGCAGTGCAAGCGGGACAGCAAGGTCTAATACGCAGTATTTT
J gene: TRBJ2-7; clone size: -; D gene: -; V gene: TRBV11-1; CDR3 protein: CASSVVEGWQQYF; CDR3 DNA: TGTGCCAGCAGCGTAGTTGAGGGTTGGCAGCAGTACTTC